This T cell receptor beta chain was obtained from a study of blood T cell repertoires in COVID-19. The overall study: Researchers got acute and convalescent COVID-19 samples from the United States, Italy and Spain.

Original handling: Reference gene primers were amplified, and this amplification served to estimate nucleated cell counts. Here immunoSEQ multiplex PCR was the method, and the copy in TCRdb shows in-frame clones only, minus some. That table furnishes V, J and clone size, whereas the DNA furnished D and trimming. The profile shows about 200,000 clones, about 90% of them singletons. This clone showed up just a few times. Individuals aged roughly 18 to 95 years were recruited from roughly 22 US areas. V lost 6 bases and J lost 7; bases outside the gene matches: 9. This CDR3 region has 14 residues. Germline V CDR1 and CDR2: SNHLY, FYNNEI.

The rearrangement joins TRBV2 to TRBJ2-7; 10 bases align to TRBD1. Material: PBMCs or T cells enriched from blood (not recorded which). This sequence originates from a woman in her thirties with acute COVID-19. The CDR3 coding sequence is TGTGCCAGCAGGGGGTGGGGGACAGGGGATGAGCAGTACTTC. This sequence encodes CASRGWGTGDEQYF.